This T cell receptor (beta chain) was obtained from a study of identical twins. TCRdb itself ran the 5' RACE reads through MiXCR, one entry per CDR3 protein. The sample carries about 250,000 distinct CDR3 sequences, around 15% recorded once. The CDR3 covers 15 residues. J lost 1 base, V lost 5 bases, and 8 bases had no gene match. The germline V gene encodes CDR1 DFQATT and CDR2 SNEGSKA (reference sequence). This TCR was recovered from a woman aged 18-35 years in good health. V and J are TRBV20-1 and TRBJ2-3; 8 bases line up with TRBD2. The source material was memory (CD45RO+) T cells sorted from blood. CDR3 sequence (DNA): TGCAGTGCTTACCGTAGCGGGACCGGCACAGATACGCAGTATTTT. Residues: CSAYRSGTGTDTQYF.